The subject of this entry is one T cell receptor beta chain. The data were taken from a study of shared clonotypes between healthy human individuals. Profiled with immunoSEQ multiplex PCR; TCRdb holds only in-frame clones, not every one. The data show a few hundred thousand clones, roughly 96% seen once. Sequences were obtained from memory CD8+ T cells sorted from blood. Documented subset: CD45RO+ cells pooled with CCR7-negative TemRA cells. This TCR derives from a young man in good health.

The CDR3 DNA reads as TGTGCCAGCAGCCCCCTTTACGGGGGGACTAGCTCCTACGAGCAGTACTTC. Translation: CASSPLYGGTSSYEQYF. The genes are TRBV28 and TRBJ2-7, with 8 nucleotides matching TRBD2. The junction had 13 bases not matched to a gene; V was cut back by 6 bases and J by 0 bases. The CDR3 totals 17 residues. Looked up from germline, CDR1 is MDHEN and CDR2 is SYDVKM.